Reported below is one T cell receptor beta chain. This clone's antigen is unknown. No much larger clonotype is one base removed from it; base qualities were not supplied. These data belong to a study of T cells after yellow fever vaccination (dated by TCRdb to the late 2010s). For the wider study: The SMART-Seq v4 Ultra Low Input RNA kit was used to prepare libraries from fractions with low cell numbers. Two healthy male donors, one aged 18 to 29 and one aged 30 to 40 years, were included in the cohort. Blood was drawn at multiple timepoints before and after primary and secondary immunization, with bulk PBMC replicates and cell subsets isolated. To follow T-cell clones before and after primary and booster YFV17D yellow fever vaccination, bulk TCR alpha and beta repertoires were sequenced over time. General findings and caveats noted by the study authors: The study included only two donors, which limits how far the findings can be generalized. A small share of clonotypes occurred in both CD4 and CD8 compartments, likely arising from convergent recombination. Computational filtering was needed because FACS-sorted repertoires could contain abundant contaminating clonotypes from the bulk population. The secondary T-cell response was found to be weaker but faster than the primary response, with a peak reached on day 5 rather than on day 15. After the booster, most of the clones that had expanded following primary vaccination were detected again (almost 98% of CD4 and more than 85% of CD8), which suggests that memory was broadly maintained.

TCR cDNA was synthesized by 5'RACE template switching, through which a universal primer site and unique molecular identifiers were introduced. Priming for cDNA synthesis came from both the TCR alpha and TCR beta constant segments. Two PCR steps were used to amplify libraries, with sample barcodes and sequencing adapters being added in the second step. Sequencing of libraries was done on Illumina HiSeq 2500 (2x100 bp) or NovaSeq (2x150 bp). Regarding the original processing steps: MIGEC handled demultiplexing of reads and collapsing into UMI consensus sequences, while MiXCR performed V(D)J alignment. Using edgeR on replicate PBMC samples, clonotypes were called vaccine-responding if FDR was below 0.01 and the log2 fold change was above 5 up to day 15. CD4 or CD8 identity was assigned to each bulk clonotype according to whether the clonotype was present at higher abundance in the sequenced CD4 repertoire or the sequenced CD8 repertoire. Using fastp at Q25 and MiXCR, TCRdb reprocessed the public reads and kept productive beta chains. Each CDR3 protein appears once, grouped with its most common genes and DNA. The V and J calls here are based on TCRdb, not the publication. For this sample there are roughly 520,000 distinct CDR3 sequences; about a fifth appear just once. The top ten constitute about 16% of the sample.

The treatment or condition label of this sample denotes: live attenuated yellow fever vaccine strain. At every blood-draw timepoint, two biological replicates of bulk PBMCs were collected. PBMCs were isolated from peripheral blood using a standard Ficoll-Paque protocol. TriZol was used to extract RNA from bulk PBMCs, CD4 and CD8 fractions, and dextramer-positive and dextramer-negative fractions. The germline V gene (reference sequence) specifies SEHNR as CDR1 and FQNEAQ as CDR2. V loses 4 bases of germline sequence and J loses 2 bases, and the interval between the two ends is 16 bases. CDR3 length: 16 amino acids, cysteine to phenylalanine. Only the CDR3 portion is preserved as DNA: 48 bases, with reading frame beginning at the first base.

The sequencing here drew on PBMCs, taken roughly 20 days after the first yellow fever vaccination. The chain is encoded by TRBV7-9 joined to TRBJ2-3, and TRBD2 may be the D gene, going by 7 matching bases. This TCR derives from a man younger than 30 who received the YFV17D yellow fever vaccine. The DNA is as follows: TGTGCCAGCAGCTCGTTCGGGGAGGGGGTCACAGATACGCAGTATTTT. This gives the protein CASSSFGEGVTDTQYF.